The 8 T cell receptor beta chains below all came from one sample that was sequenced in a study of CD8 T cells in Susac syndrome. Reverse transcription used about 0.45 to 1 ug RNA and random hexamers. TCRdb independently ran MiXCR on the immunoSEQ multiplex PCR reads; one entry per CDR3 protein. The sample holds 80,000 to 90,000 distinct CDR3 sequences; approximately 95% are singletons and the top ten take over 0.35%. The material sequenced was CD8+ T cells from PBMCs. The receptor source for this set is a human donor with Susac syndrome.

The V call is TRBV6-4, the J call TRBJ2-1, with 8 positions matching TRBD2. CDR1 MRHNA and CDR2 SNTAGT come from the germline V gene. The CDR3 has 14 residues. With V trimmed by 3 bases and J by 10 bases, 8 bases remained unmatched. The CDR3 loop reads CASSDAGGGGEQFF. CDR3 nucleotides: TGTGCCAGCAGTGATGCCGGGGGGGGCGGCGAGCAGTTCTTC.

This chain links TRBV12-3 or TRBV12-4 with TRBJ2-2, with a possible D match to TRBD1 (5 bases). The CDR3 runs to 14 residues. V gave up 4 bases and J gave up 6 bases, with 12 bases separating them. The CDR3 nucleotides are TGTGCCAGCAGTTCGTCCGACAGCCCCGGGGAGCTGTTTTTT. It translates to CASSSSDSPGELFF.

There are a few counts of this clonotype. V gene TRBV4-2 combines with J gene TRBJ2-6; 7 positions match TRBD1. Unmatched junction bases numbered 8, after V lost 6 bases and J lost 0 bases. The CDR3 totals 17 residues. In germline, CDR1 is LGHNA, CDR2 YNFKEQ. The CDR3 reads CASRPRDSSSGANVLTF. The CDR3 region has the DNA TGTGCCAGCAGACCTAGGGACAGCAGCTCTGGGGCCAACGTCCTGACTTTC.

The chain has TRBV13 and TRBJ2-7; possibly TRBD2 for D (6 bases). The CDR3 spans 15 residues. V lost 0 bases and J lost 2, with 11 bases in between. The germline V gene has CDR1 PRHDT and CDR2 FYEKMQ (reference sequence). In DNA, the CDR3 is TGTGCCAGCAGCTTAGGTGGGACTGTAACCTACGAGCAGTACTTC. The encoded protein is CASSLGGTVTYEQYF.

The chain joins TRBV10-3 to TRBJ2-5, with a tentative D call TRBD1 (5 bases). Germline CDR1 reads ENHRY; CDR2 reads SYGVKD. The CDR3 has 14 amino acids. Trimming stripped 2 bases from V and 0 bases from J, with 7 bases between. Here the CDR3 DNA reads TGTGCCATCAGTGAGACAGGCTACCAAGAGACCCAGTACTTC. This encodes CAISETGYQETQYF.

The chain joins TRBV27 to TRBJ2-7; 9 positions match TRBD2. CDR1 is MNHEY, CDR2 SMNVEV, per germline (reference sequence). The CDR3 consists of 14 residues. The V segment lost 5 bases and the J segment 2 bases; nucleotides outside the gene matches: 4. CDR3 region: CASSASGAAYEQYF. CDR3 nucleotide sequence: TGTGCCAGCAGTGCTAGCGGGGCCGCCTACGAGCAGTACTTC.

The V call is TRBV29-1, the J call TRBJ2-3; TRBD1 or TRBD2 may be the D gene (5 bases each). The CDR3 spans 13 residues. Germline CDR1 is SQVTM and CDR2 is ANQGSEA. V was shortened by 3 bases and J by 0 bases, with 7 bases between the two germline ends. CDR3 bases: TGCAGCGTTGATAGGGACAGCACAGATACGCAGTATTTT. As protein: CSVDRDSTDTQYF.

This clonotype was detected once. The V call is TRBV29-1, the J call TRBJ2-1, with 12 bases aligning to TRBD2. CDR3 length: 14 amino acids. Trimming took 4 bases from V and 8 from J; bases not matched to a gene: 6. Germline V CDR1 and CDR2: SQVTM, ANQGSEA. The CDR3 spells CSVALAGGPYEQFF. The CDR3 DNA reads as TGCAGCGTTGCTCTAGCGGGAGGGCCCTATGAGCAGTTCTTC.